The clone carrying this TCR beta chain showed up many times. Its antigen is unknown. The CDR3 has 14 amino acids. V was cut by 2 bases and J by 7 bases, with 9 bases left in between. CDR1 is KGHSH, CDR2 LQKENI, per germline. The data were taken from a study of Graves' ophthalmopathy and Graves' hyperthyroidism. Findings and limits, study-wide: Blood shared most expanded thyroid clonotypes above 0.001 frequency.

RNA transcripts yielded amplified TCR beta CDR3 regions. Amplification began with first-round RT-PCR using HTBI primers, then second-round multiplex PCR was performed. One entry per CDR3 protein, called by TCRdb with MiXCR from the multiplex PCR reads. The sample comprises 400,000 to 450,000 distinct CDR3 sequences, around 20% of which are singletons, and around 3% rests with the top ten. Sequencing used peripheral blood. The source of this sequence is a woman younger than 35 with stable Graves' hyperthyroidism. The chain recombines TRBV18 with TRBJ1-6; a possible D gene is TRBD1 (5 bases). The CDR3 nucleotides are TGTGCCAGCTCACCAGCAGGGTGGAATTCACCCCTCCACTTT. Amino acids: CASSPAGWNSPLHF.